A single sample is the source of the 29 T cell receptor beta chains below, sequenced in a study of CD8+ T cells in alopecia areata. Extracted from the samples, RNA was reverse transcribed into cDNA to serve as the sequencing template. The data were produced by immunoSEQ multiplex PCR, yet TCRdb's version contains in-frame clones alone and is incomplete. The table includes over 95,000 clones, around 38% detected once. The sequenced sample was CD4+ T cells sorted from blood. Source of these receptors: a human donor with alopecia areata.

The rearrangement joins TRBV6-5 to TRBJ2-2; D not certain. V was pared by 7 bases and J by 2 bases, with 14 bases between. Germline V gene data show CDR1 as MNHEY and CDR2 as SVGAGI. This CDR3 spans 15 amino acids. The CDR3 spells CASKLHRTNTGELFF. The CDR3 DNA sequence: TGTGCCAGCAAGTTGCACAGAACAAACACCGGGGAGCTGTTTTTT.

This clone showed up just a few times. The V gene is TRBV29-1, the J gene TRBJ1-1; D call uncertain. Deletions cut 4 bases from V and 4 bases from J, with 16 bases between. The CDR3 covers 14 residues. The germline V gene has CDR1 SQVTM and CDR2 ANQGSEA. The CDR3 loop reads CSVVSPSRPTEAFF. Here the CDR3 DNA reads TGCAGCGTTGTATCCCCCAGCCGACCCACTGAAGCTTTCTTT.

This rearrangement joins TRBV28 to TRBJ2-7, with 13 bases matching TRBD2. V was clipped by 4 bases and J by 9 bases; unmatched bases: 15. Germline values: CDR1 MDHEN, CDR2 SYDVKM. The CDR3 has 17 amino acids. The CDR3: CASSSGTSGASRLGQYF. In DNA, the CDR3 is TGTGCCAGCAGTTCTGGGACTAGCGGGGCATCTCGGCTGGGGCAGTACTTC.

This clone came up a few times. The chain joins TRBV5-1 to TRBJ2-1; TRBD2 matches at 10 bases. The CDR3 length is 17 residues. V dropped 3 bases and J dropped 8; count of bases not matched to a gene: 14. Germline values: CDR1 SGHRS, CDR2 YFSETQ. The CDR3, as DNA: TGCGCCAGCAGCTGGGCGTCTAGCGGGGGAAATCGGGATGAGCAGTTCTTC. This codes for CASSWASSGGNRDEQFF.

This clone was counted only a few times. This chain links TRBV29-1 with TRBJ2-1, with D possibly TRBD2 on 7 matching bases. Germline V lookup: CDR1 SQVTM, CDR2 ANQGSEA. CDR3 length: 16 amino acids. Between the trimmed V and J ends, which lost 3 bases and 3 bases, there was a span of 18 bases. CDR3 protein: CSVDVLSGGLYNEQFF. In nucleotides, the CDR3 is TGCAGCGTTGACGTATTGTCGGGGGGCCTCTACAATGAGCAGTTCTTC.

V is TRBV29-1 and J is TRBJ2-1; 8 nucleotides align to TRBD1. Germline V gives CDR1 SQVTM, CDR2 ANQGSEA. The V and J ends lost 2 bases and 4 bases, in that order; junction bases with no gene match: 7. The CDR3 covers 15 residues. The CDR3 region is CSVEPGQGRYNEQFF. The CDR3 nucleotides are TGCAGCGTTGAACCAGGACAGGGCCGTTACAATGAGCAGTTCTTC.

The chain is built from TRBV27 and TRBJ2-5, with TRBD1 identical over 8 bases. The CDR3 spans 15 residues. V lost 4 bases to trimming and J lost 4 bases; unmatched junction nucleotides: 8. Germline CDR1 MNHEY, CDR2 SMNVEV (reference sequence). CDR3 DNA sequence: TGTGCCAGCAGTTCTCAGCAGGGGGCTGGAGAGACCCAGTACTTC. This gives the protein CASSSQQGAGETQYF.

V gene TRBV30 combines with J gene TRBJ2-5; D may be TRBD2 (6 bases). CDR1 and CDR2 (germline): GTSNPN, SVGIG (reference sequence). Trimming pared 4 bases from V and 5 bases from J, leaving 20 bases between. The CDR3 totals 15 residues. CDR3 nucleotides: TGTGCCTGGACTCTAGGCGGCGGGATGGCGGAGACCCAGTACTTC. This encodes CAWTLGGGMAETQYF.

The chain is built from TRBV6-5 and TRBJ2-3; D is undetermined. This CDR3 comprises 16 residues. The germline CDR1 and CDR2 sequences are MNHEY and SVGAGI. V was shortened by 0 bases and J by 0 bases, with 10 bases between the two germline ends. The CDR3 spells CASSYSFGWSTDTQYF. In DNA, the CDR3 is TGTGCCAGCAGTTACTCGTTCGGGTGGAGCACAGATACGCAGTATTTT.

The chain has TRBV28 and TRBJ1-2, with 7 bases fitting TRBD1. The V gene end was trimmed by 6 bases and the J gene end by 0 bases; junction bases not matched to a gene: 4. The germline CDR1 and CDR2 sequences are MDHEN and SYDVKM. There are 14 residues in the CDR3. This CDR3 is CASRTGQSNYGYTF. The DNA of the CDR3 is TGTGCCAGCAGAACGGGACAGTCTAACTATGGCTACACCTTC.

V and J are TRBV30 and TRBJ2-3; either TRBD1 or TRBD2 may supply D (5 bases each). The CDR3 totals 13 residues. CDR1 and CDR2 from the germline V gene are GTSNPN and SVGIG (reference sequence). Trimming stripped 0 bases from V and 4 bases from J, with 8 bases between. CDR3 amino acids: CAWSVRGPDTQYF. The CDR3 nucleotides are TGTGCCTGGAGTGTACGGGGACCAGATACGCAGTATTTT.

The rearrangement uses TRBV28 and TRBJ2-7; maybe TRBD2 (6 bases). There are 14 residues in the CDR3. V dropped 6 bases and J dropped 2 bases, with 14 bases sitting between them. Germline loops: CDR1 MDHEN, CDR2 SYDVKM. CDR3 DNA sequence: TGTGCCAGCAGGCAGGCGGGACCCACCTACGAGCAGTACTTC. This gives the protein CASRQAGPTYEQYF. Together with reference TRBV28 and TRBJ2-7, the CDR3 gives the full variable domain: DVKVTQSSRYLVKRTGEKVFLECVQDMDHENMFWYRQDPGLGLRLIYFSYDVKMKEKGDIPEGYSVSREKKERFSLILESASTNQTSMYLCASRQAGPTYEQYFGPGTRLTVT.

V and J are TRBV2 and TRBJ2-1, with 7 positions matching TRBD1. Trimming removed 5 bases from V and 7 bases from J; junction bases left unmatched: 5. The CDR3 loop spans 13 amino acids. Germline assignment: CDR1 SNHLY and CDR2 FYNNEI. CDR3 DNA sequence: TGTGCCAGCAGTCAACAGGGGAAGAATGAGCAGTTCTTC. It specifies CASSQQGKNEQFF. Full variable domain (outside the CDR3, taken from reference TRBV2 and TRBJ2-1): EPEVTQTPSHQVTQMGQEVILRCVPISNHLYFYWYRQILGQKVEFLVSFYNNEISEKSEIFDDQFSVERPDGSNFTLKIRSTKLEDSAMYFCASSQQGKNEQFFGPGTRLTVL.

The V call is TRBV30, the J call TRBJ1-1; D not resolved. V dropped 0 bases and J dropped 3 bases, with 5 bases sitting between them. Looked up from germline, CDR1 is GTSNPN and CDR2 is SVGIG (reference sequence). The length of the CDR3 is 12 residues. CDR3 sequence (DNA): TGTGCCTGGAGTGTAAGGGACACTGAAGCTTTCTTT. As protein: CAWSVRDTEAFF.

This clone was counted only a few times. This chain links TRBV7-2 with TRBJ2-3, with 10 positions matching TRBD2. Looked up from germline, CDR1 is SGHTA and CDR2 is FQGNSA. V shed 1 base and J 7 bases; nucleotides not matched to a gene: 5. The CDR3 runs to 15 residues. The CDR3 nucleotides read TGTGCCAGCAGCTTAGGCCTAGCGGGGGTAAATACGCAGTATTTT. This translates into CASSLGLAGVNTQYF.

This clone was seen a handful of times. This rearrangement joins TRBV7-9 to TRBJ2-1; TRBD2 might be the D (6 bases). CDR3 length: 13 amino acids. V was trimmed by 2 bases and J by 8 bases, leaving 10 bases between them. The germline CDR1 and CDR2 sequences are SEHNR and FQNEAQ (reference sequence). The CDR3 loop is CASSLSGSHEQFF. The CDR3 DNA reads as TGTGCCAGCAGCTTATCCGGGAGCCATGAGCAGTTCTTC.

The genes are TRBV6-6 and TRBJ2-1; perhaps TRBD1 as D (6 bases). Germline V gene data show CDR1 as MNHNY and CDR2 as SVGAGI (reference sequence). The V and J ends lost 2 bases and 5 bases respectively, with 10 bases between them. CDR3 length: 14 amino acids. As DNA, the CDR3 is TGTGCCAGCAGTTACGGACAGCTCAACAATGAGCAGTTCTTC. Its protein product is CASSYGQLNNEQFF.

The chain carries TRBV10-3 and TRBJ2-1; D is possibly TRBD2 (6 bases). V lost 6 bases and J lost 5, with 11 bases in between. This CDR3 comprises 13 residues. The V gene's germline CDR1 is ENHRY and CDR2 SYGVKD. In nucleotides, the CDR3 is TGTGCCATCAGACGGGACTCAGACAATGAGCAGTTCTTC. As protein: CAIRRDSDNEQFF.

The chain is built from TRBV7-9 and TRBJ1-5; D not resolved. Trimming cost V 7 bases and J 2 bases, with 12 bases left between them. Looked up from germline, CDR1 is SEHNR and CDR2 is FQNEAQ (reference sequence). This CDR3 contains 14 residues. CDR3 region: CASTINSGNQPQHF. DNA for the CDR3: TGTGCCAGCACCATAAATTCGGGCAATCAGCCCCAGCATTTT.

The V and J genes are TRBV9 and TRBJ1-2; D unclear. This CDR3 is built from 12 residues. Germline V gene lookup returns CDR1 SGDLS and CDR2 YYNGEE. The V end lost 7 bases, the J end lost 6 bases, and 13 bases lay between the germline ends. The CDR3 coding sequence is TGTGCCAGCCGACGGGGTGGAGATGGCTACACCTTC. Protein sequence: CASRRGGDGYTF.

This clone was seen more than once but under ten times. The chain uses TRBV2 and TRBJ1-6, with a tentative D call TRBD1 (5 bases). The CDR3 totals 13 residues. Trimming stripped 7 bases from V and 6 bases from J, with 10 bases between. In germline, CDR1 is SNHLY, CDR2 FYNNEI. The DNA for the CDR3 is TGTGCCAGCATGGAGGGACCTAATTCACCCCTCCACTTT. Translating gives CASMEGPNSPLHF.

The chain carries TRBV7-3 and TRBJ2-7; TRBD1 agrees at 9 bases. V gave up 6 bases and J gave up 2 bases; unmatched junction bases: 8. This CDR3 is built from 15 residues. The V gene's germline CDR1 is SGHTA and CDR2 FQGTGA. In DNA form, the CDR3 reads TGTGCCAGCAGAAGGTCCGGGACAGGGACCTACGAGCAGTACTTC. Its protein product is CASRRSGTGTYEQYF. Supplemented by reference TRBV7-3 and TRBJ2-7, the full variable domain reads GAGVSQTPSNKVTEKGKYVELRCDPISGHTALYWYRQSLGQGPEFLIYFQGTGAADDSGLPNDRFFAVRPEGSVSTLKIQRTERGDSAVYLCASRRSGTGTYEQYFGPGTRLTVT.

The chain combines TRBV23-1 with TRBJ2-7; 7 bases map to TRBD1. TRBV23-1 falls under the ORF class, with uncertain function. The length of the CDR3 is 14 residues. V shed 1 base, J shed 2 bases, and the junction held 2 bases outside the gene matches. The CDR3 loop reads CASSQWTGAYEQYF. The CDR3 coding sequence is TGCGCCAGCAGTCAATGGACAGGCGCCTACGAGCAGTACTTC.

This clone was found a few times. The chain has TRBV5-4 and TRBJ2-1; 10 nucleotides agree with TRBD2. CDR3 length equals 16 residues. The germline V gene encodes CDR1 SGHNT and CDR2 YYREEE (reference sequence). V was clipped by 0 bases and J by 3 bases; unmatched bases: 3. CDR3 sequence: CASSLDLAGDYNEQFF. In nucleotides, the CDR3 is TGTGCCAGCAGCTTGGATCTAGCGGGAGACTACAATGAGCAGTTCTTC.

This clone appeared once. The chain employs TRBV29-1 and TRBJ2-1, with D possibly being TRBD2 (6 bases). The V and J ends lost 7 bases and 8 bases respectively, with 18 bases between them. The CDR3 runs to 13 residues. Germline V gene lookup returns CDR1 SQVTM and CDR2 ANQGSEA. The CDR3 DNA sequence: TGCAGCGCCGCGGACTCGCGGGGCCATGAGCAGTTCTTC. As protein: CSAADSRGHEQFF.

This clone appeared a few times. This rearrangement joins TRBV7-2 to TRBJ2-6; 8 bases are shared with TRBD1. This CDR3 comprises 18 residues. The junction had 9 bases not matched to a gene; V was cut back by 5 bases and J by 0 bases. Germline values: CDR1 SGHTA, CDR2 FQGNSA. CDR3 in amino acids: CASSLSPTGVSGANVLTF. CDR3 nucleotide sequence: TGTGCCAGCAGCCTTTCCCCGACAGGGGTCTCTGGGGCCAACGTCCTGACTTTC.

The V gene is TRBV29-1, the J gene TRBJ2-7; TRBD1 aligns across 8 bases. The CDR3 has 15 amino acids. Germline V gene lookup returns CDR1 SQVTM and CDR2 ANQGSEA. V lost 1 base to trimming and J lost 3 bases; unmatched junction nucleotides: 8. CDR3 in amino acids: CSVEAGQGLNYEQYF. The CDR3 region has the DNA TGCAGCGTTGAAGCCGGACAGGGCTTAAACTACGAGCAGTACTTC.

J is TRBJ2-5 and V is TRBV6-6; TRBD2 matches 7 bases. CDR1 and CDR2 (germline): MNHNY, SVGAGI (reference sequence). The CDR3 is 14 amino acids. V was pared by 6 bases and J by 5 bases, with 9 bases of the junction left unmatched. In DNA form, the CDR3 reads TGTGCCAGCAGCCTCACGTCGGGGGGTGAGACCCAGTACTTC. Translated, it gives CASSLTSGGETQYF.

The chain is built from TRBV30 and TRBJ1-1; D call uncertain. Trimming removed 0 bases at V and 0 bases at J, with 14 bases between. This CDR3 contains 16 residues. CDR1 GTSNPN and CDR2 SVGIG come from the germline V gene (reference sequence). In nucleotides, the CDR3 is TGTGCCTGGAGTGTACTGTCGCCTGGTATGAACACTGAAGCTTTCTTT. This translates into CAWSVLSPGMNTEAFF.